The 20 T cell receptor beta chains reported below all come from one sample, sequenced in a study of blood T cell repertoires in COVID-19. Clones were sequenced by immunoSEQ multiplex PCR, and TCRdb holds only the in-frame ones, with some missing. Altogether tens of thousands of clones are present, roughly 85% being singletons, with the ten largest covering around 10%. Sequencing input: peripheral blood. The receptors stem from a human donor in a cohort sampled during active COVID-19.

The rearrangement links TRBV7-3 to TRBJ2-7; TRBD2 matches at 8 bases. The CDR3 is 16 amino acids. CDR1 is SGHTA and CDR2 is FQGTGA in the germline V gene. With 5 bases clipped from V and 1 base from J, the junction kept 10 bases outside the gene matches. The CDR3 DNA sequence: TGTGCCAGCAGCCCCCGGGGGGGTTCGAGATCCTACGAGCAGTACTTC. Its protein product is CASSPRGGSRSYEQYF.

This clone was recorded once. The chain carries TRBV18 and TRBJ2-7; 7 nucleotides match TRBD2. Trimming cost V 4 bases and J 2 bases; bases outside gene matches: 14. The germline V gene encodes CDR1 KGHSH and CDR2 LQKENI. The CDR3 has 17 amino acids. The CDR3 protein is CASSLSQAGSGTYEQYF. DNA of the CDR3: TGTGCCAGCTCACTCTCCCAAGCGGGGAGTGGGACCTACGAGCAGTACTTC. Filled out from reference TRBV18 and TRBJ2-7, the complete variable domain reads NAGVMQNPRHLVRRRGQEARLRCSPMKGHSHVYWYRQLPEEGLKFMVYLQKENIIDESGMPKERFSAEFPKEGPSILRIQQVVRGDSAAYFCASSLSQAGSGTYEQYFGPGTRLTVT.

V is TRBV7-3 and J is TRBJ1-2, with D possibly being TRBD1 (5 bases). Trimming took off 2 bases at V and 4 bases at J, with 8 bases between the two ends. Germline V gives CDR1 SGHTA, CDR2 FQGTGA. CDR3 length equals 13 residues. CDR3 residues: CASSLGHGYGYTF. The CDR3 coding sequence is TGTGCCAGCAGCTTAGGACACGGCTATGGCTACACCTTC.

The sample holds one count of this clone. The chain has TRBV2 and TRBJ1-2, with D unclear. This CDR3 is built from 13 residues. Looked up from germline, CDR1 is SNHLY and CDR2 is FYNNEI. The V end was cut by 4 bases, the J end by 6 bases, with 12 bases between. CDR3 amino acids: CASSVEGRNGYTF. CDR3 nucleotide sequence: TGTGCCAGCAGTGTGGAGGGTAGGAATGGCTACACCTTC.

V gene TRBV27 combines with J gene TRBJ1-2, with D perhaps matching TRBD1 (5 bases). Per the germline V gene, CDR1 is MNHEY and CDR2 is SMNVEV (reference sequence). Trimming took off 2 bases at V and 8 bases at J, with 15 bases between the two ends. CDR3 length equals 14 residues. CDR3 loop: CASSLGAAARGYTF. CDR3 in DNA: TGTGCCAGCAGTTTAGGGGCAGCTGCTAGAGGCTACACCTTC.

J is TRBJ2-2 and V is TRBV11-1; 10 bases match TRBD2. Germline lookup yields CDR1 SGHAT and CDR2 FQDESV (reference sequence). The trim removed 4 bases at V and 8 bases at J, leaving 10 bases unmatched. There are 16 residues in the CDR3. Written as DNA, the CDR3 is TGTGCCAGCAGCTACCCTCACCAGCGGGGGGGAGGGGAGCTGTTTTTT. It encodes CASSYPHQRGGGELFF.

The rearrangement links TRBV4-1 to TRBJ1-4; the D gene is possibly TRBD1 (6 bases). Trimming shortened V by 5 bases and J by 8 bases, and 18 bases separated the two germline ends. Germline CDR1 is MGHRA and CDR2 is YSYEKL. The CDR3 has 15 amino acids. The CDR3 DNA reads TGCGCCAGCAGCTTAGGCAGGGGCTCTTGGGAAAAACTGTTTTTT. Amino acids: CASSLGRGSWEKLFF.

The chain carries TRBV28 and TRBJ2-5, with TRBD2 as a possible D gene (5 bases). The CDR3 has 18 amino acids. Looked up from germline, CDR1 is MDHEN and CDR2 is SYDVKM. Trimming shortened V by 7 bases and J by 4 bases, and 28 bases separated the two germline ends. The CDR3 DNA reads as TGTGCCAGCACTAGAACCTTCCCACTCCGGAGGAGTGGAGAGACCCAGTACTTC. Translating gives CASTRTFPLRRSGETQYF.

The rearrangement links TRBV19 to TRBJ1-2, with 10 bases aligning to TRBD1. Germline V gives CDR1 LNHDA, CDR2 SQIVND (reference sequence). Trimming removed 5 bases from V and 4 bases from J; junction bases left unmatched: 7. There are 15 residues in the CDR3. The CDR3 is CASSPRTGGSYGYTF. The CDR3 DNA reads TGTGCCAGTAGTCCGCGGACAGGGGGGAGCTATGGCTACACCTTC.

The V gene is TRBV9, the J gene TRBJ2-2, with D possibly matching TRBD2 (6 bases). The CDR3 consists of 16 residues. V was trimmed by 4 bases and J by 6 bases, leaving 19 bases between them. The germline CDR1 and CDR2 sequences are SGDLS and YYNGEE. The CDR3 sequence: CASSQDGTPRAGELFF. The CDR3 nucleotides are TGTGCCAGCAGCCAAGACGGGACTCCAAGGGCCGGGGAGCTGTTTTTT.

V gene TRBV21-1 combines with J gene TRBJ2-1; whether TRBD2, the table's D call, matches the DNA was not checked. TRBV21-1 is an annotated pseudogene. The CDR3 spans 14 residues. The CDR3 sequence: CASSKVMSLPYPFF. The CDR3, as DNA: TGTGCCAGCAGCAAAGTTATGTCCCTCCCTTATCCGTTCTTC.

The chain recombines TRBV5-1 with TRBJ2-7; possibly TRBD2 for D (7 bases). The ends were cut back, 4 bases at V and 6 bases at J, with 17 bases in the middle. Germline assignment: CDR1 SGHRS and CDR2 YFSETQ. CDR3 length: 14 residues. The CDR3 bases are TGCGCCAGCAGCAGTAGAGGGGGGGCGGGCGAGCAGTACTTC. The encoded protein is CASSSRGGAGEQYF.

V and J are TRBV28 and TRBJ1-2; no reliable D call. Germline CDR1 and CDR2: MDHEN and SYDVKM. V was clipped by 9 bases and J by 6 bases, with 14 bases between them. The CDR3 length is 12 residues. The CDR3 sequence: CASTQPGDGYTF. In DNA, the CDR3 is TGTGCCAGTACTCAACCCGGGGATGGCTACACCTTC.

This clone was detected a few times. The chain joins TRBV28 to TRBJ2-2, with D possibly being TRBD1 (6 bases). Looked up from germline, CDR1 is MDHEN and CDR2 is SYDVKM. The CDR3 runs to 16 residues. V was shortened by 5 bases and J by 7 bases, with 20 bases between the two germline ends. CDR3 amino acids: CASSISGVFSNGELFF. For the CDR3, the DNA is TGTGCCAGCAGTATTTCAGGGGTGTTTAGTAACGGGGAGCTGTTTTTT.

Only a few counts were recorded for this clone. The gene calls are TRBV6-5 and TRBJ2-7; no clear D. The V and J ends lost 6 bases and 6 bases respectively, with 12 bases between them. The V gene's germline CDR1 is MNHEY and CDR2 SVGAGI. The CDR3 is 12 amino acids. This CDR3 reads CASRGNNPEQYF. CDR3 DNA: TGTGCCAGCAGGGGCAATAACCCCGAGCAGTACTTC.

A few counts support this clone. The chain couples TRBV11-2 to TRBJ2-1; TRBD2 is a possible D gene (5 bases). V was pared by 1 base and J by 6 bases, with 13 bases between. The CDR3 loop spans 15 amino acids. Germline V lookup: CDR1 SGHAT, CDR2 FQNNGV. This chain's CDR3 is CASSLASASFNEQFF. The CDR3 DNA sequence: TGTGCCAGCAGCTTAGCGTCTGCTAGCTTCAATGAGCAGTTCTTC.

The chain has TRBV19 and TRBJ2-1, with 9 positions matching TRBD1. V lost 4 bases and J lost 4; bases outside the gene matches: 5. CDR3 length: 15 residues. Per germline, CDR1 LNHDA and CDR2 SQIVND (reference sequence). The CDR3 protein is CASSTDRGGYNEQFF. CDR3 nucleotides: TGTGCCAGTAGTACGGACAGGGGTGGGTACAATGAGCAGTTCTTC.

This sequence joins TRBV28 and TRBJ1-5; D may be TRBD1 (5 bases). Trimming took off 6 bases at V and 6 bases at J, with 18 bases between the two ends. Germline V gene data show CDR1 as MDHEN and CDR2 as SYDVKM. The CDR3 extends over 15 amino acids. The CDR3 is CASSSNRPSRQPQHF. CDR3 coding DNA: TGTGCCAGCAGCTCCAACAGGCCCTCCCGTCAGCCCCAGCATTTT. Drawing the rest from reference TRBV28 and TRBJ1-5, the complete variable domain is DVKVTQSSRYLVKRTGEKVFLECVQDMDHENMFWYRQDPGLGLRLIYFSYDVKMKEKGDIPEGYSVSREKKERFSLILESASTNQTSMYLCASSSNRPSRQPQHFGDGTRLSIL.

CDR3: CASSSGGRALETQYF. The CDR3 nucleotides read TGTGCCAGCAGTTCGGGCGGGAGGGCCCTTGAGACCCAGTACTTC. This chain joins TRBV28 and TRBJ2-5; 9 bases match TRBD2. Germline V gene sequence: CDR1 MDHEN, CDR2 SYDVKM. CDR3 length: 15 residues. V shed 4 bases, J shed 5 bases, and the junction held 8 bases outside the gene matches. The whole variable domain, filled in from reference TRBV28 and TRBJ2-5, reads DVKVTQSSRYLVKRTGEKVFLECVQDMDHENMFWYRQDPGLGLRLIYFSYDVKMKEKGDIPEGYSVSREKKERFSLILESASTNQTSMYLCASSSGGRALETQYFGPGTRLLVL.

The rearrangement links TRBV7-9 to TRBJ1-1; no reliable D call. Per germline, CDR1 SEHNR and CDR2 FQNEAQ (reference sequence). This CDR3 has 15 residues. Trimming left V 1 base short and J 1 base short, with 10 bases between. The CDR3 is CASSLESGRNTEAFF. Written as DNA, the CDR3 is TGTGCCAGCAGCTTAGAGTCCGGGAGGAACACTGAAGCTTTCTTT. Variable domain in full (rest from reference TRBV7-9 and TRBJ1-1): DTGVSQNPRHKITKRGQNVTFRCDPISEHNRLYWYRQTLGQGPEFLTYFQNEAQLEKSRLLSDRFSAERPKGSFSTLEIQRTEQGDSAMYLCASSLESGRNTEAFFGQGTRLTVV.